The next 15 T cell receptor beta chains were all read from a single sample in a study of T cells in tuberculosis. TCRdb keeps only in-frame clones here, not all; method: immunoSEQ multiplex PCR. This table has 30,000 to 40,000 clones, approximately 94% appearing once. The time point: new active TB diagnosis, blood taken before or within 7 days of starting treatment. The sequenced sample was PBMCs, obtained at tuberculosis diagnosis. Receptors were obtained from an adult with tuberculosis.

The chain combines TRBV4-3 with TRBJ1-2; 7 positions agree with TRBD1. Trimming cost V 0 bases and J 4 bases; bases outside gene matches: 5. Germline V CDR1 and CDR2: LGHNA, YSLEER. This CDR3 contains 15 residues. The CDR3 reads CASSQDRQGGYGYTF. CDR3 coding DNA: TGCGCCAGCAGCCAAGACCGACAGGGTGGCTATGGCTACACCTTC.

V is TRBV28 and J is TRBJ1-4; D is unclear. CDR1 MDHEN and CDR2 SYDVKM come from the germline V gene. The CDR3 totals 16 residues. Trimming took off 5 bases at V and 3 bases at J, with 16 bases between the two ends. CDR3 sequence reads: CASSPGPGRANEKLFF. In DNA form, the CDR3 reads TGTGCCAGCAGTCCGGGTCCCGGGAGGGCTAATGAAAAACTGTTTTTT.

The rearrangement links TRBV6-5 to TRBJ2-7; possible D gene TRBD2, 5 bases. Trimming cost V 4 bases and J 6 bases, with 19 bases left between them. This CDR3 contains 15 residues. Germline V CDR1 and CDR2: MNHEY, SVGAGI. The CDR3 bases are TGTGCCAGCAGTTCGTCGCTAGCTACGCCGGGCGAGCAGTACTTC. Translating gives CASSSSLATPGEQYF.

This chain links TRBV19 with TRBJ1-6; weak D call: TRBD1 (5 bases). This CDR3 region has 15 residues. V was pared by 3 bases and J by 10 bases, with 16 bases between. CDR1 and CDR2 from the germline V gene are LNHDA and SQIVND (reference sequence). The CDR3 DNA reads as TGTGCCAGTAGTATCGGATTCGGGGGGGGATCACCCCTCCACTTT. Its protein product is CASSIGFGGGSPLHF.

The J gene is TRBJ2-3, the V gene TRBV10-1, with D possibly being TRBD1 (6 bases). The CDR3 extends over 14 amino acids. Germline V gives CDR1 WNHNN, CDR2 SYGVQD (reference sequence). The V gene lost 6 bases and the J gene lost 1 base, with 11 bases spanning the gap. CDR3: CASSHRTGTDTQYF. Here the CDR3 DNA reads TGCGCCAGCAGCCATAGGACAGGCACAGATACGCAGTATTTT.

The chain joins TRBV7-2 to TRBJ1-1; 9 nucleotides agree with TRBD1. The junction had 6 bases not matched to a gene; V was cut back by 5 bases and J by 2 bases. Germline CDR1 SGHTA, CDR2 FQGNSA. The CDR3 covers 15 residues. Written as DNA, the CDR3 is TGTGCCAGCAGCACCCTAACAGGGGGCAACACTGAAGCTTTCTTT. Its translation is CASSTLTGGNTEAFF. Combining the CDR3 with reference TRBV7-2 and TRBJ1-1 gives the whole variable domain GAGVSQSPSNKVTEKGKDVELRCDPISGHTALYWYRQSLGQGLEFLIYFQGNSAPDKSGLPSDRFSAERTGGSVSTLTIQRTQQEDSAVYLCASSTLTGGNTEAFFGQGTRLTVV.

The chain is built from TRBV10-1 and TRBJ1-1; D is unclear. V was pared by 3 bases and J by 3 bases, with 14 bases between. Germline values: CDR1 WNHNN, CDR2 SYGVQD (reference sequence). The CDR3 has 15 amino acids. This chain's CDR3 is CASSEFRGFDTEAFF. For the CDR3, the DNA is TGCGCCAGCAGTGAATTCAGAGGATTTGACACTGAAGCTTTCTTT.

The gene calls are TRBV28 and TRBJ1-1; 7 nucleotides match TRBD1. Germline V gene data show CDR1 as MDHEN and CDR2 as SYDVKM. CDR3 length equals 15 residues. Trimming at V came to 7 bases and at J to 0 bases, leaving 8 bases not matched to a gene. For the CDR3, the DNA is TGTGCCAGCATCGAATCGACAGGGATGAACACTGAAGCTTTCTTT. Translation: CASIESTGMNTEAFF.

This chain connects TRBV11-3 to TRBJ2-7; 7 bases are shared with TRBD1. The CDR3 has 15 residues. Unmatched junction bases numbered 2, after V lost 0 bases and J lost 0 bases. Germline-derived CDR1 and CDR2 are SGHNT and YENEEA. The CDR3 sequence: CASSLEGQISYEQYF. In nucleotides, the CDR3 is TGTGCCAGCAGCTTAGAGGGACAGATCTCCTACGAGCAGTACTTC.

This chain joins TRBV7-2 and TRBJ1-1; D may be TRBD1 (5 bases). Trimming pared 5 bases from V and 5 bases from J, leaving 15 bases between. The CDR3 covers 14 residues. Germline values: CDR1 SGHTA, CDR2 FQGNSA. This CDR3 reads CASSTVRGGTEAFF. CDR3 nucleotides: TGTGCCAGCAGCACGGTGCGGGGCGGGACTGAAGCTTTCTTT.

The gene calls are TRBV7-9 and TRBJ2-7; 11 bases are a match to TRBD2. Germline trimming cut 4 bases from V and 3 bases from J; bases unmatched to any gene: 8. CDR3 length: 16 residues. Germline V gene sequence: CDR1 SEHNR, CDR2 FQNEAQ (reference sequence). The CDR3 reads CASSSLLLAGVYEQYF. The CDR3 bases are TGTGCCAGCAGCTCCCTGCTACTAGCGGGGGTCTACGAGCAGTACTTC.

The chain is built from TRBV19 and TRBJ1-3; D ambiguous. Trimming removed 2 bases at V and 0 bases at J, with 8 bases between. Germline assignment: CDR1 LNHDA and CDR2 SQIVND (reference sequence). The CDR3 has 15 residues. CDR3 nucleotides: TGTGCCAGTAGTATAATCCAGAACTCTGGAAACACCATATATTTT. It specifies CASSIIQNSGNTIYF.

The V and J genes are TRBV9 and TRBJ2-1; 7 nucleotides line up with TRBD2. In germline, CDR1 is SGDLS, CDR2 YYNGEE. The CDR3 spans 15 residues. The junction had 5 bases not matched to a gene; V was cut back by 1 base and J by 4 bases. For the CDR3, the DNA is TGTGCCAGCAGCGTATCCCAGGGAGGGTACAATGAGCAGTTCTTC. Its protein is CASSVSQGGYNEQFF.

V gene TRBV30 combines with J gene TRBJ1-5, with TRBD1 as a possible D gene (6 bases). Per the germline V gene, CDR1 is GTSNPN and CDR2 is SVGIG (reference sequence). Trimming took off 5 bases at V and 3 bases at J, with 11 bases between the two ends. The CDR3 is made up of 13 amino acids. The chain's CDR3 is CAWGGQVNQPQHF. CDR3 bases: TGTGCCTGGGGGGGACAAGTCAATCAGCCCCAGCATTTT.

This clone came up once. J is TRBJ2-7 and V is TRBV29-1; D is unresolved. Germline V lookup: CDR1 SQVTM, CDR2 ANQGSEA. Deletions cut 0 bases from V and 0 bases from J, with 9 bases between. The CDR3 consists of 14 residues. The CDR3 here is CSVEDLRSSYEQYF. DNA of the CDR3: TGCAGCGTTGAAGATCTGCGGAGCTCCTACGAGCAGTACTTC.